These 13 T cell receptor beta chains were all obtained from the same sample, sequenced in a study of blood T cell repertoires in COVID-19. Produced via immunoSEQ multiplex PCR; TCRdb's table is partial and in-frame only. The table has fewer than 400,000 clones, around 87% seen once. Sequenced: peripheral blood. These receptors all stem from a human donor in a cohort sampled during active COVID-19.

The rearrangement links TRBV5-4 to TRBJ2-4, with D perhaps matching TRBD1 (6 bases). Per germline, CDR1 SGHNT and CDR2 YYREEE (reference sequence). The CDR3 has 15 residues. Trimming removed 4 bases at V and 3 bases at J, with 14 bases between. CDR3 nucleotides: TGTGCCAGCAGCCAACAGGGTCGGGGCAAAAACATTCAGTACTTC. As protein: CASSQQGRGKNIQYF.

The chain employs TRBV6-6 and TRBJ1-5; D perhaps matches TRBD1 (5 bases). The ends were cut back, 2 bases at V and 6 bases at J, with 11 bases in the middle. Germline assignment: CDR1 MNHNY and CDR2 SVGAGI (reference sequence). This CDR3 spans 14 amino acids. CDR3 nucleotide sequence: TGTGCCAGCAGTTACCCCGGCGGGACTCAGCCCCAGCATTTT. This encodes CASSYPGGTQPQHF.

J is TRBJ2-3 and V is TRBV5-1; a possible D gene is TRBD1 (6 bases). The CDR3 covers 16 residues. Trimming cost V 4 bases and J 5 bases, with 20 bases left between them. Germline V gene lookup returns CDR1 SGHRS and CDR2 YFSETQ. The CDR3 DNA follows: TGCGCCAGCAGCCCCGGGACAAGGCCTTTTGGAGATACGCAGTATTTT. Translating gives CASSPGTRPFGDTQYF.

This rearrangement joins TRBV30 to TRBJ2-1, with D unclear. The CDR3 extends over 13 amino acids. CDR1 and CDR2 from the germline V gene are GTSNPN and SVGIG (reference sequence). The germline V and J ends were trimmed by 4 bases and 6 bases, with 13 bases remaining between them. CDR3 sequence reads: CAWTGSGVNEQFF. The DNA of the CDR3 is TGTGCCTGGACAGGAAGTGGTGTCAATGAGCAGTTCTTC.

CDR3 residues: CASSLDPLGQLYEQYF. DNA for the CDR3: TGTGCCAGCAGCTTAGATCCGCTCGGACAGTTATACGAGCAGTACTTC. The V and J genes are TRBV11-3 and TRBJ2-7; weak D call: TRBD1 (6 bases). The CDR3 is made up of 16 amino acids. Trimming removed 0 bases at V and 4 bases at J, with 16 bases between. The V gene's germline CDR1 is SGHNT and CDR2 YENEEA.

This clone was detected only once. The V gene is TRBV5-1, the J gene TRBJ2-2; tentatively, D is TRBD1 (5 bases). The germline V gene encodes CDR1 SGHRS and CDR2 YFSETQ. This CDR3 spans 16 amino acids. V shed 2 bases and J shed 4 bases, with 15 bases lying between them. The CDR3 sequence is CASSFSAGFATGELFF. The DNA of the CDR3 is TGCGCCAGCAGCTTTTCGGCAGGGTTTGCCACCGGGGAGCTGTTTTTT.

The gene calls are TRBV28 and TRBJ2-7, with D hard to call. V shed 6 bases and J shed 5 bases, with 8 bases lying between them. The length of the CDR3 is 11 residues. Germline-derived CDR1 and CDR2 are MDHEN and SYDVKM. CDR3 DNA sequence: TGTGCCAGCAGCCTCCGGGACGAGCAGTACTTC. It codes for CASSLRDEQYF.

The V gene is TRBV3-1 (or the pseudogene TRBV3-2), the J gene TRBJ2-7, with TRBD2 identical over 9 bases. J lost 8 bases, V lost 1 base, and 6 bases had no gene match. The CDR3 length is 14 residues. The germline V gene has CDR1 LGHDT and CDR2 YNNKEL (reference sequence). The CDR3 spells CASSQAAGGPQQYF. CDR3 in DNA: TGTGCCAGCAGCCAAGCAGCGGGGGGCCCCCAGCAGTACTTC.

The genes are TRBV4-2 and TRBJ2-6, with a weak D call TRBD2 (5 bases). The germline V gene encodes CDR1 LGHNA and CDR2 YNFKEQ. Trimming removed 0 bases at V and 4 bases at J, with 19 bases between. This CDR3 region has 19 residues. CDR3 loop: CASSQDWAGISSGANVLTF. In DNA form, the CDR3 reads TGTGCCAGCAGCCAAGATTGGGCGGGTATCTCTTCAGGGGCCAACGTCCTGACTTTC.

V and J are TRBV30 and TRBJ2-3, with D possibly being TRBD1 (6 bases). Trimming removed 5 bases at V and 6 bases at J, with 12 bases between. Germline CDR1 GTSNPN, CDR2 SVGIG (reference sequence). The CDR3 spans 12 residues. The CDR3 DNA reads TGTGCCTGGGGGGGCGTTTCGGATACGCAGTATTTT. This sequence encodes CAWGGVSDTQYF.

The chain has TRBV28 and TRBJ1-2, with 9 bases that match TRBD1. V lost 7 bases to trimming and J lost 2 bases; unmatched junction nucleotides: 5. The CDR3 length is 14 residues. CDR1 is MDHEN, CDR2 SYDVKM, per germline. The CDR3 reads CASTMGQGNYGYTF. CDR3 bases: TGTGCCAGCACAATGGGACAGGGCAACTATGGCTACACCTTC.

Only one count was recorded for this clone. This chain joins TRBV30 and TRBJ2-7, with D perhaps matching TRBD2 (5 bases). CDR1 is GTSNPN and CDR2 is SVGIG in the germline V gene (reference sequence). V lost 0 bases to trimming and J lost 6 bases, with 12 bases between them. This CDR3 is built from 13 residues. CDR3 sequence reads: CAWSVLVALEQYF. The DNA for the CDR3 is TGTGCCTGGAGTGTACTGGTAGCGCTCGAGCAGTACTTC.

CDR3 DNA sequence: TGTGCCACCAGCAGAGATCGGGGGGCCGGGCGTGAGCAGTTCTTC. Protein product: CATSRDRGAGREQFF. The chain employs TRBV15 and TRBJ2-1; D perhaps matches TRBD2 (7 bases). CDR3 length equals 15 residues. Trimming pared 0 bases from V and 9 bases from J, leaving 15 bases between. From germline, CDR1 is LNHNV and CDR2 YYDKDF (reference sequence).